This T cell receptor beta chain was profiled in a study of T cells in Graves' hyperthyroidism and ophthalmopathy. There are 13 residues in the CDR3. CDR1 and CDR2 from the germline V gene are LNHDA and SQIVND (reference sequence). V lost 3 bases and J lost 3, with 9 bases in between. Authors of the study amplified TCR beta CDR3 regions from RNA transcripts. The TCR CDR3 was amplified in a first-round RT-PCR using the HTBI primer set. TCRdb redid the calling of the multiplex PCR reads with MiXCR, one entry per CDR3 protein. Of approximately 870,000 distinct CDR3 sequences listed, over 35% are singletons.

The TCR originated in a man in his late teens or twenties with Graves' hyperthyroidism. The sample was blood. The V gene is TRBV19, the J gene TRBJ2-7; D remains ambiguous. The CDR3 protein is CASSIARDYEQYF. The CDR3 DNA reads TGTGCCAGTAGTATCGCTCGAGACTACGAGCAGTACTTC. The full variable domain, in which reference TRBV19 and TRBJ2-7 provide the parts outside the CDR3, is DGGITQSPKYLFRKEGQNVTLSCEQNLNHDAMYWYRQDPGQGLRLIYYSQIVNDFQKGDIAEGYSVSREKKESFPLTVTSAQKNPTAFYLCASSIARDYEQYFGPGTRLTVT.